One sample yielded the 27 T cell receptor beta chains listed below, sequenced in a study of T cell repertoires in cytomegalovirus infection. TCRdb itself ran the reads through MiXCR, one entry per CDR3 protein. This table has around 120,000 distinct CDR3 sequences, roughly 9% appearing once. Sequencing was done on a sample of PBMCs. These receptors came from a human donor in good health (CMV status not recorded). Some clones in this sample may be carry-over from other donors' samples.

This clonotype was seen many times. This rearrangement joins TRBV6-5 to TRBJ2-3; unclear D gene. V gave up 5 bases and J gave up 1 base, with 13 bases separating them. The germline V gene encodes CDR1 MNHEY and CDR2 SVGAGI. This CDR3 has 15 residues. The DNA of the CDR3 is TGTGCCAGCAGTACTACACTCGGCGGCACAGATACGCAGTATTTT. This encodes CASSTTLGGTDTQYF.

This clonotype was detected many times. The chain links TRBV7-2 to TRBJ1-3, with D unclear. V lost 2 bases to trimming and J lost 4 bases, with 15 bases between them. Germline loops: CDR1 SGHTA, CDR2 FQGNSA. The CDR3 spans 16 residues. The CDR3 loop is CASSLIAPTGGNTIYF. The DNA for the CDR3 is TGTGCCAGCAGCTTAATAGCCCCGACTGGGGGAAACACCATATATTTT. Full variable domain (remainder filled in from reference TRBV7-2 and TRBJ1-3): GAGVSQSPSNKVTEKGKDVELRCDPISGHTALYWYRQSLGQGLEFLIYFQGNSAPDKSGLPSDRFSAERTGGSVSTLTIQRTQQEDSAVYLCASSLIAPTGGNTIYFGEGSWLTVV.

This clonotype was seen just once. A much more abundant neighbour one base away suggests this may be a read error. V usage is TRBV11-2 and J usage is TRBJ2-1, with D possibly TRBD1 on 5 matching bases. The germline gives CDR1 SGHAT, CDR2 FQNNGV. CDR3 length: 15 residues. Here the CDR3 DNA reads TGTGCCAGCATCTTAAGTCAGGGAACCTACAATGAGCAGTTCTTC. Protein sequence: CASILSQGTYNEQFF.

This clonotype was seen a few times. V is TRBV18 and J is TRBJ2-5, with 7 bases matching TRBD2. Germline V gene sequence: CDR1 KGHSH, CDR2 LQKENI. This CDR3 region has 16 residues. Unmatched junction bases numbered 5, after V lost 0 bases and J lost 1 base. The CDR3 DNA is TGTGCCAGCTCACCACCGTCCAGCGGGGTCCAAGAGACCCAGTACTTC. It encodes CASSPPSSGVQETQYF. The full variable domain, with the rest looked up from reference TRBV18 and TRBJ2-5, is NAGVMQNPRHLVRRRGQEARLRCSPMKGHSHVYWYRQLPEEGLKFMVYLQKENIIDESGMPKERFSAEFPKEGPSILRIQQVVRGDSAAYFCASSPPSSGVQETQYFGPGTRLLVL.

This clonotype was counted ten times or more. The CDR3 DNA follows: TGTGCCAGCTCACCGCCATCTGCTAGGACAGGGGGCAACTCTGGGGCCAACGTCCTGACTTTC. It translates to CASSPPSARTGGNSGANVLTF. This sequence joins TRBV18 and TRBJ2-6; 11 positions match TRBD1. V lost 3 bases to trimming and J lost 0 bases; unmatched junction nucleotides: 13. Germline V gene data show CDR1 as KGHSH and CDR2 as LQKENI. The CDR3 totals 21 residues.

This clonotype was picked up many times. The CDR3 sequence is CASSQGLGQGSSYEQYF. For the CDR3, the DNA is TGCGCCAGCAGCCAAGGACTGGGACAGGGAAGCTCCTACGAGCAGTACTTC. The genes are TRBV4-1 and TRBJ2-7, with TRBD1 identical over 9 bases. V trimming: 1 base; J trimming: 0 bases; junction bases outside the gene matches: 7. The CDR3 is 17 amino acids. Germline V gene sequence: CDR1 MGHRA, CDR2 YSYEKL.

This clonotype was counted ten times or more. This rearrangement joins TRBV5-1 to TRBJ2-7; TRBD1 matches 8 bases. CDR3 size: 15 residues. With 3 bases clipped from V and 6 bases from J, the junction kept 11 bases outside the gene matches. The germline CDR1 and CDR2 sequences are SGHRS and YFSETQ. The CDR3 coding sequence is TGCGCCAGCAGCTCGACAGGTGGACAGGGCCCCGAGCAGTACTTC. Translated, it gives CASSSTGGQGPEQYF.

This clonotype was seen repeatedly, ten times or more. The V call is TRBV12-3 or TRBV12-4, the J call TRBJ1-2; D gene ambiguous. V lost 1 base, J lost 8 bases, and 14 bases lay in between. This CDR3 is built from 14 residues. CDR3 DNA sequence: TGTGCCAGCAGTTTAGGCTTCAGCCCGGGCGGCTACACCTTC. This encodes CASSLGFSPGGYTF.

The table lists this clonotype with many counts. The chain is built from TRBV2 and TRBJ2-2, with D perhaps given as TRBD1 or TRBD2 (5 bases each). CDR1 and CDR2 (germline): SNHLY, FYNNEI. This CDR3 comprises 14 residues. The V gene lost 7 bases and the J gene lost 7 bases, with 16 bases spanning the gap. Here the CDR3 reads CASTEGLVIGELFF. Here the CDR3 DNA reads TGTGCCAGCACCGAGGGGCTAGTCATCGGGGAGCTGTTTTTT.

This clonotype was counted at least ten times. The genes are TRBV6-5 and TRBJ2-1; D not certain. The CDR3 is made up of 15 amino acids. V lost 4 bases and J 0 bases, leaving 10 bases between the germline ends. Germline V gene lookup returns CDR1 MNHEY and CDR2 SVGAGI. The CDR3 DNA reads TGTGCCAGCAGTTCGACATCAGACTCCTACAATGAGCAGTTCTTC. This gives the protein CASSSTSDSYNEQFF.

This clonotype has at least ten counts. V usage is TRBV4-1 and J usage is TRBJ1-5; 7 bases map to TRBD1. Germline-derived CDR1 and CDR2 are MGHRA and YSYEKL. Trimming removed 4 bases from V and 4 bases from J; junction bases left unmatched: 4. This CDR3 has 14 amino acids. CDR3 in DNA: TGCGCCAGCAGCCTGGGACAGTCAAATCAGCCCCAGCATTTT. This encodes CASSLGQSNQPQHF.

J is TRBJ2-1 and V is TRBV19; D remains unclear. There are 12 residues in the CDR3. V was clipped by 4 bases and J by 9 bases, with 10 bases between them. Germline-derived CDR1 and CDR2 are LNHDA and SQIVND (reference sequence). CDR3 in amino acids: CASSRVLGEQFF. The CDR3 nucleotides are TGTGCCAGTAGTAGGGTTTTAGGTGAGCAGTTCTTC.

This clonotype came up many times. The V call is TRBV7-8, the J call TRBJ1-1; D gene unclear. The CDR3 has 14 residues. V lost 3 bases and J lost 4, with 12 bases in between. Germline V gene data show CDR1 as SGHVS and CDR2 as FQNEAQ. The CDR3 coding sequence is TGTGCCAGCAGCTTGGAGGCTTTGAGCACTGAAGCTTTCTTT. Protein sequence: CASSLEALSTEAFF.

The rearrangement uses TRBV12-3 or TRBV12-4 and TRBJ2-7; 8 nucleotides align to TRBD1. The CDR3 covers 14 residues. Trimming cost V 3 bases and J 8 bases; bases outside gene matches: 9. CDR3 protein: CASSLRDRGHKQYF. The CDR3 DNA sequence: TGTGCCAGCAGTTTGAGAGACAGGGGCCACAAGCAGTACTTC.

This clonotype was picked up many times. The chain carries TRBV28 and TRBJ2-7, with TRBD1 as a possible D gene (6 bases). The CDR3 totals 13 residues. Germline V CDR1 and CDR2: MDHEN, SYDVKM. With 6 bases removed from V and 0 bases from J, the gap between germline ends came to 9 bases. The chain's CDR3 is CASSDRSSYEQYF. The CDR3 nucleotides read TGTGCCAGCAGCGACAGGTCCTCCTACGAGCAGTACTTC.

This clonotype was found a few times. The chain couples TRBV28 to TRBJ1-2; D possibly corresponds to TRBD1 (6 bases). V lost 11 bases and J lost 7, with 17 bases in between. The CDR3 sequence is 12 residues long. CDR1 MDHEN and CDR2 SYDVKM come from the germline V gene. CDR3 sequence (DNA): TGTGCCGGGGGGGCCAGGGAGGTTGGCTACACCTTC. Translating gives CAGGAREVGYTF.

The table lists this clonotype with many counts. The genes are TRBV28 and TRBJ2-7; D gene ambiguous. The CDR3 runs to 12 residues. V shed 7 bases and J shed 6 bases, with 13 bases lying between them. CDR1 MDHEN and CDR2 SYDVKM come from the germline V gene. CDR3 coding DNA: TGTGCCAGCACCCCACCTTCGGGCGAGCAGTACTTC. Translated: CASTPPSGEQYF.

There are a few counts of this clonotype. This sequence joins TRBV20-1 and TRBJ2-3; D is unresolved. Germline lookup yields CDR1 DFQATT and CDR2 SNEGSKA (reference sequence). V lost 1 base and J 2 bases, leaving 7 bases between the germline ends. The CDR3 contains 13 residues. DNA for the CDR3: TGCAGTGCTAGAGTTATAGCCACAGATACGCAGTATTTT. Its protein product is CSARVIATDTQYF.

This clonotype has more than one count but fewer than ten. V gene TRBV29-1 combines with J gene TRBJ2-2; TRBD2 matches at 9 bases. CDR1 and CDR2 (germline): SQVTM, ANQGSEA. V was pared by 4 bases and J by 4 bases, with 1 base of the junction left unmatched. CDR3 length: 13 residues. The CDR3 protein is CSVGSGGTGELFF. In DNA, the CDR3 is TGCAGCGTTGGTAGCGGGGGCACCGGGGAGCTGTTTTTT.

The chain is built from TRBV19 and TRBJ1-5; D ambiguous. V lost 7 bases and J lost 1, with 11 bases in between. Germline assignment: CDR1 LNHDA and CDR2 SQIVND (reference sequence). The CDR3 covers 14 residues. The CDR3 DNA sequence: TGTGCCAGTAATTCATATGCGAGCAATCAGCCCCAGCATTTT. It specifies CASNSYASNQPQHF.

The chain links TRBV2 to TRBJ2-3; TRBD2 agrees at 12 bases. Germline CDR1 SNHLY, CDR2 FYNNEI. CDR3 length: 15 residues. Losses at the gene ends were 6 bases for V and 2 bases for J; bases not matched to a gene: 3. The CDR3 sequence is CASSPSGGVTDTQYF. The CDR3 coding sequence is TGTGCCAGCAGCCCTAGCGGGGGGGTCACAGATACGCAGTATTTT.

This clonotype has ten or more counts. This chain connects TRBV6-2 or TRBV6-3 to TRBJ2-2; a weak D match, TRBD1 (5 bases). Trimming pared 4 bases from V and 6 bases from J, leaving 15 bases between. This CDR3 is built from 15 residues. CDR1 is MNHEY, CDR2 SVGEGT, per germline. The chain's CDR3 is CASSFIKGAAGELFF. The CDR3 coding sequence is TGTGCCAGCAGTTTTATTAAAGGGGCCGCCGGGGAGCTGTTTTTT.

The V call is TRBV29-1, the J call TRBJ2-1; 9 positions match TRBD2. The CDR3 runs to 16 residues. Germline V gives CDR1 SQVTM, CDR2 ANQGSEA. The trim removed 3 bases at V and 8 bases at J, leaving 14 bases unmatched. The CDR3 coding sequence is TGCAGCGTTGACGGCTGGGAAGCGGGGGGTGTCGATGAGCAGTTCTTC. Its translation: CSVDGWEAGGVDEQFF.

This clonotype was counted only a few times. This chain links TRBV18 with TRBJ1-2; D is possibly TRBD1 (6 bases). Germline V gene lookup returns CDR1 KGHSH and CDR2 LQKENI. V dropped 9 bases and J dropped 4 bases, with 12 bases sitting between them. CDR3 length equals 12 residues. Written as DNA, the CDR3 is TGTGCCAGTCATCCAGGGGCCTATGGCTACACCTTC. Protein sequence: CASHPGAYGYTF.

This chain links TRBV5-4 with TRBJ2-7, with TRBD1 identical over 8 bases. V lost 4 bases to trimming and J lost 2 bases; unmatched junction nucleotides: 5. The germline gives CDR1 SGHNT, CDR2 YYREEE (reference sequence). The CDR3 spans 14 residues. For the CDR3, the DNA is TGTGCCAGCAGCCCCTGGGACAGGACCTACGAGCAGTACTTC. Encoded protein: CASSPWDRTYEQYF.

This clonotype was picked up many times. The V and J genes are TRBV7-9 and TRBJ2-3; TRBD1 agrees at 9 bases. This CDR3 is 18 amino acids long. The V gene end was trimmed by 4 bases and the J gene end by 0 bases; junction bases not matched to a gene: 11. Germline lookup yields CDR1 SEHNR and CDR2 FQNEAQ (reference sequence). CDR3 protein: CASSSGQGDYHSTDTQYF. In nucleotides, the CDR3 is TGTGCCAGCAGCTCGGGACAGGGAGATTACCATAGCACAGATACGCAGTATTTT.

This clonotype was seen many times. This chain connects TRBV12-3 or TRBV12-4 to TRBJ2-1; D gene uncertain. V was pared by 6 bases and J by 9 bases, with 12 bases between. The CDR3 extends over 12 amino acids. Here the CDR3 reads CASSRHPTEQFF. CDR3 in DNA: TGTGCCAGCAGCAGGCACCCGACTGAGCAGTTCTTC.